This is a list of T cell receptor beta chains from one sample in a study of brain T cells in children with intractable seizures. Sequencing used immunoSEQ multiplex PCR; TCRdb keeps in-frame clones, though not all of them. The table shows 100,000 to 120,000 clones, with 94% occurring only once. The sequencing here drew on peripheral blood, taken at surgery. These receptors came from a boy less than two years old with hemimegalencephaly and intractable seizures. The CDR3 runs from the conserved cysteine through the conserved F or W. A D gene is named only where the DNA matches it firmly. Size tells how often a clone was seen (once, few, many) or the class of an expanded clone, and some rows leave it out.

clone_size d_call cdr3_length j_call v_call cdr3_nt cdr3_aa
. . 11 TRBJ2-7 TRBV6-2/TRBV6-3 TGTGCCAGCAGTCACACCTACGAGCAGTACTTC CASSHTYEQYF
. TRBD1 13 TRBJ2-7 TRBV19 TGTGCCACCCGACAGGGGCCCACCTACGAGCAGTACTTC CATRQGPTYEQYF
once TRBD2 17 TRBJ2-2 TRBV19 TGTGCCAGTAGTCGAGCGGGAGGGCCCCTGAACACCGGGGAGCTGTTTTTT CASSRAGGPLNTGELFF
. TRBD1 13 TRBJ1-5 TRBV7-2 TGTGCCAGCAGCTTTACAGGGGGTCAGCCCCAGCATTTT CASSFTGGQPQHF
. . 13 TRBJ2-7 TRBV11-2 TGTGCCAGCAGCCACGGGGCCTTCTACGAGCAGTACTTC CASSHGAFYEQYF
. TRBD1 15 TRBJ1-2 TRBV27 TGTGCCAGCGGGTCCCAGGGGGCGGGAAACTATGGCTACACCTTC CASGSQGAGNYGYTF
. . 16 TRBJ1-6 TRBV7-2 TGTGCCAGCAGCCAGCCTACTCTGGTCCTTCATTCACCCCTCCACTTT CASSQPTLVLHSPLHF
. TRBD1 13 TRBJ1-4 TRBV5-1 TGCGCCAGCAGCTGGAGACAGGGTGGGTGGTTGTTTTTT CASSWRQGGWLFF
. TRBD1 13 TRBJ2-7 TRBV5-6 TGTGCCAGCAGCTGGGGACAGGCCTACGAGCAGTACTTC CASSWGQAYEQYF
few . 17 TRBJ2-7 TRBV5-1 TGCGCCAGCAGCCTCGACGACCGAGGGTGGGGAGCCTACGAGCAGTACTTC CASSLDDRGWGAYEQYF
. TRBD2 18 TRBJ2-7 TRBV11-2 TGTGCCAGCAGCTTATCCGGCCTAGCGGGAGTGGGGTCCTACGAGCAGTACTTC CASSLSGLAGVGSYEQYF
once . 17 TRBJ1-2 TRBV5-1 TGCGCCAGCAGCTTGGCCGCGGACCCGCTAGCTAACTATGGCTACACCTTC CASSLAADPLANYGYTF
. . 16 TRBJ2-3 TRBV27 TGTGCCAGCAGTTCCCCGGACAGTACCAACACAGATACGCAGTATTTT CASSSPDSTNTDTQYF
few . 15 TRBJ1-3 TRBV7-6 TGTGCCAGCAGCACCTATAGGAGCTCTGGAAACACCATATATTTT CASSTYRSSGNTIYF
. . 12 TRBJ2-1 TRBV18 TGTGCCAGCTCACCCCTCCACGTTGAGCAGTTCTTC CASSPLHVEQFF
. TRBD1 15 TRBJ1-5 TRBV19 TGTGCCAGTAGTTCCGGGACAGGGGGCAATCAGCCCCAGCATTTT CASSSGTGGNQPQHF
. TRBD1 12 TRBJ2-5 TRBV27 TGTGCCAGCAGTTTGTCAGGGGGGACCCAGTACTTC CASSLSGGTQYF
. . 11 TRBJ1-2 TRBV28 TGTGCCAGCAGTTTAGGGGATGGCTACACCTTC CASSLGDGYTF
. . 13 TRBJ2-7 TRBV3-1/TRBV3-2 TGTGCCAGCACCCGCGGGCTACACTACGAGCAGTACTTC CASTRGLHYEQYF
. . 13 TRBJ1-1 TRBV6-6 TGTGCCAGCCGCCCCCGGATGAACACTGAAGCTTTCTTT CASRPRMNTEAFF
. TRBD2 16 TRBJ2-1 TRBV15 TGTGCCACCTCGAGACTAGCGGGTATCTCCTACAATGAGCAGTTCTTC CATSRLAGISYNEQFF
. . 14 TRBJ2-7 TRBV4-2 TGTGCCAGCAGCCCCCAGGAGGCCCACTACGAGCAGTACTTC CASSPQEAHYEQYF
. . 15 TRBJ1-2 TRBV7-9 TGTGCCAGCAGCGAAGCGGGGCAGGGCTCTAGTGGCTACACCTTC CASSEAGQGSSGYTF
. . 15 TRBJ1-2 TRBV5-8 TGTGCCAGCAGCCGGAGGGGGGTCCCAATCTATGGCTACACCTTC CASSRRGVPIYGYTF
. . 13 TRBJ2-3 TRBV6-5 TGTGCCAGCAGACTAGCTAGCACAGATACGCAGTATTTT CASRLASTDTQYF
. . 11 TRBJ2-1 TRBV10-3 TGTGCCATCTGGAATGGCAATGAGCAGTTCTTC CAIWNGNEQFF
. TRBD1 16 TRBJ2-7 TRBV19 TGTGCCAGTAGTATAGTACTTAGGACAGGGGGCAACGAGCAGTACTTC CASSIVLRTGGNEQYF
. . 16 TRBJ2-2 TRBV18 TGTGCCAGCTCACCAATGGGGACTTTAGAAACCGGGGAGCTGTTTTTT CASSPMGTLETGELFF
. . 16 TRBJ2-3 TRBV4-2 TGTGCCAGCAGCCAAATTAGGAGGGATAGAAGAGATACGCAGTATTTT CASSQIRRDRRDTQYF
. . 13 TRBJ2-7 TRBV10-2 TGCGCCAGCAGTGACAGCCGGGCGCGGGAGCAGTACTTC CASSDSRAREQYF
once . 14 TRBJ2-4 TRBV11-2 TGTGCCAGCAGCTTTGGGATAGCCAAAAACATTCAGTACTTC CASSFGIAKNIQYF
. . 15 TRBJ2-1 TRBV5-1 TGCGCCAGCAGCAATAGGGGTCTTCGTTACAATGAGCAGTTCTTC CASSNRGLRYNEQFF
. . 13 TRBJ1-1 TRBV18 TGTGCCAGCTCCCCACAGGCGAACACTGAAGCTTTCTTT CASSPQANTEAFF
. . 17 TRBJ2-5 TRBV19 TGTGCCAGTAGTATTGGGGAGAAGGGAGTAGGCCAAGAGACCCAGTACTTC CASSIGEKGVGQETQYF
. . 16 TRBJ1-5 TRBV5-1 TGCGCCAGCAGCTGGGGCCCCCCCGAGGGCAATCAGCCCCAGCATTTT CASSWGPPEGNQPQHF
. . 13 TRBJ1-2 TRBV12-3/TRBV12-4 TGTGCCAGCAGCCTCCGGGTCTTTGATCCCTACACCTTC CASSLRVFDPYTF
. . 15 TRBJ1-1 TRBV28 TGTGCCAGCACCCTAATGGGGGAACCGAACACTGAAGCTTTCTTT CASTLMGEPNTEAFF
. . 10 TRBJ1-1 TRBV20-1 TGCAGTGCTCCTTCAGCGGGGGGCGGGTTC CSAPSAGGGF
. . 16 TRBJ1-4 TRBV27 TGTGCCAGCAGTTTATCGTTCGTTGCAACTAATGAAAAACTGTTTTTT CASSLSFVATNEKLFF
. TRBD1 14 TRBJ2-7 TRBV28 TGTGCCAGCAGTTTTTGGGACAGGGAGTACGAGCAGTACTTC CASSFWDREYEQYF
. . 17 TRBJ2-2 TRBV6-4 TGTGCCAGCAGTGACGAGGTAACCAATACGAACACCGGGGAGCTGTTTTTT CASSDEVTNTNTGELFF